A single sample is the source of the 8 T cell receptor beta chains below, sequenced in a study of CD8 T cells in ankylosing spondylitis. Using its own MiXCR run on the 5' RACE reads, TCRdb lists one record per CDR3 protein. The sample lists 30,000 to 45,000 distinct CDR3 sequences; 16% were seen once. Source material: blood. The receptors were gathered from a male donor with ankylosing spondylitis or in good health (not recorded which).

The V and J genes are TRBV6-2 or TRBV6-3 and TRBJ2-2; no firm D call. The V end lost 2 bases, the J end lost 5 bases, and 9 bases lay between the germline ends. This CDR3 is 14 amino acids long. The V gene's germline CDR1 is MNHEY and CDR2 SVGEGT. CDR3 nucleotides: TGTGCCAGCAGTTACGGGTTCAGTACCGGGGAGCTGTTTTTT. Translation: CASSYGFSTGELFF.

V and J are TRBV4-2 and TRBJ1-4; D is perhaps TRBD1 (6 bases). V shed 4 bases and J shed 8 bases, with 14 bases lying between them. This CDR3 has 14 amino acids. Germline V gene lookup returns CDR1 LGHNA and CDR2 YNFKEQ. CDR3 nucleotide sequence: TGTGCCAGCAGCCGTACAGGGCAGGACGAAAAACTGTTTTTT. Translated, it gives CASSRTGQDEKLFF.

This clonotype was observed a handful of times. The chain couples TRBV11-2 to TRBJ1-2; 8 positions agree with TRBD1. V was pared by 5 bases and J by 4 bases, with 3 bases of the junction left unmatched. The CDR3 is made up of 13 amino acids. CDR1 and CDR2 (germline): SGHAT, FQNNGV. The CDR3 sequence: CASSLGTGYGYTF. The CDR3, as DNA: TGTGCCAGCAGCCTCGGGACAGGCTATGGCTACACCTTC. The entire variable domain, with the rest obtained from reference TRBV11-2 and TRBJ1-2, is as follows: EAGVAQSPRYKIIEKRQSVAFWCNPISGHATLYWYQQILGQGPKLLIQFQNNGVVDDSQLPKDRFSAERLKGVDSTLKIQPAKLEDSAVYLCASSLGTGYGYTFGSGTRLTVV.

This clonotype was observed a few times. The CDR3 bases are TGCAGTGCCGGACAGGTATTAAACGAGCAGTACTTC. Its protein product is CSAGQVLNEQYF. The rearrangement links TRBV20-1 to TRBJ2-7; TRBD1 matches 7 bases. This CDR3 comprises 12 residues. Germline V gene sequence: CDR1 DFQATT, CDR2 SNEGSKA (reference sequence). Trimming at V came to 6 bases and at J to 5 bases, leaving 7 bases not matched to a gene.

This chain uses TRBV29-1 with TRBJ2-1, with D possibly TRBD1 on 7 matching bases. V lost 1 base, J lost 7 bases, and 23 bases lay in between. The CDR3 totals 17 residues. Germline CDR1 reads SQVTM; CDR2 reads ANQGSEA. The chain's CDR3 is CSVEGRVEGASENEQFF. As DNA, the CDR3 is TGCAGCGTTGAAGGTAGGGTGGAGGGGGCGTCGGAAAATGAGCAGTTCTTC.

With regard to this clonotype: At one boundary the junction diverges from the germline segment, which might be a read error. J is TRBJ1-1 and V is TRBV5-1; a weak D match, TRBD1 (5 bases). Germline CDR1 reads SGHRS; CDR2 reads YFSETQ. The CDR3 contains 15 residues. In DNA, the CDR3 is TGCGCCAGCACCTTGGACCCGGGGGAGAACACTGAAGCTTTCTTT. It translates to CASTLDPGENTEAFF.

CDR3 bases: TGCGCCAGCAGCGACTCCAATGAGCAGTTCTTC. Translated, it gives CASSDSNEQFF. The chain couples TRBV5-1 to TRBJ2-1; D is undetermined. The CDR3 loop spans 11 amino acids. Trimming pared 4 bases from V and 6 bases from J, leaving 5 bases between. From germline, CDR1 is SGHRS and CDR2 YFSETQ.

J is TRBJ2-2 and V is TRBV7-2, with D possibly TRBD2 on 6 matching bases. The germline V gene encodes CDR1 SGHTA and CDR2 FQGNSA. The CDR3 loop spans 15 amino acids. V was clipped by 3 bases and J by 0 bases, with 8 bases between them. For the CDR3, the DNA is TGTGCCAGCAGCTTTTCGGGGGCGAACACCGGGGAGCTGTTTTTT. Translating gives CASSFSGANTGELFF.